The T cell receptor (beta chain) under discussion was sequenced for a study of T cell responses to AZD1222 COVID-19 vaccine. Study summary: Some second doses came at about 4 weeks and others at about 12 weeks; these were pooled. Findings and caveats of the study: The study found Spike-specific TCR breadth and depth rose after two AZD1222 doses. None of the repertoires were sampled until the peak T cell response had passed. In a largely white British group with more females than males, clonal diversity was possibly underestimated.

Per germline, CDR1 KGHDR and CDR2 SFDVKD. This CDR3 is built from 14 residues. The junction had 10 bases not matched to a gene; V was cut back by 9 bases and J by 4 bases. Sequencing was performed with immunoSEQ multiplex PCR; in TCRdb, only in-frame clones are kept and a portion is missing. The table has about 98,000 clones, approximately 81% seen once; the top ten hold 17%. The sample holds a few counts of this clone. Its antigen is unknown. The TCR comes from an adult in good health. The starting material was peripheral blood, obtained on day 0 of AZD1222 vaccination. This chain uses TRBV24-1 with TRBJ1-1; 7 bases line up with TRBD1. CDR3: CATSGGTVSTEAFF. In DNA, the CDR3 is TGTGCCACCTCCGGCGGGACAGTTTCCACTGAAGCTTTCTTT.